The following is a T cell receptor (beta chain) sequence with its context. This clone was seen a handful of times. The antigen it binds to is not known. No clone much larger than this one lies a single base away; base qualities are absent. Each donor gave one peripheral blood draw, averaging roughly 100 mL, which was collected into heparinised tubes. Using a panel that included CD45RO, CCR7, CD25, CD127, CD95 and CD27, naive, central memory, regulatory and stem cell-like memory CD4+ T cells were sorted on a BD FACSAria II. Every sorted population had a purity above 95%. PBMCs were isolated right away by Lymphoprep density gradient centrifugation and were stained directly, without culture. Samples were stained and sorted in pairs, with one healthy donor and one patient per experiment, so that batch effects were minimized. The sample originates from a study of beta chain features in type 1 diabetes (dated by TCRdb to between 2018 and 2020). For the wider study: No differences in mean age, gender distribution, total cell number or subset yield were found between patients and healthy donors. Across all samples, around 100 million sorted cells were examined, and cell number per subset correlated strongly with RNA yield. Regulatory and stem cell-like memory subsets were isolated from only 8 patients and about eight healthy donors, whereas naive and central memory subsets came from all 28 donors. The study compared TCRB repertoires of sorted circulating CD4+ T cell subsets between recently diagnosed type 1 diabetes patients and matched healthy donors. Here is what the overall study found, with its caveats: Because cDNA was sequenced instead of genomic DNA, activated cells with high expression could be over-represented, although the groups did not differ in activation or CD3 levels. Naive, central memory and regulatory TCRB repertoires appeared more similar among patients than among healthy donors. HLA sub-analyses involved small numbers of individuals, so any influence of HLA type on TCRB rearrangement remained unresolved. Fewer insertions and more nucleotide deletions at VDJ recombination sites were observed in patients with type 1 diabetes, implying thymic rearrangement abnormalities. Type 1 diabetes patients showed a moderate but significant shortening of TCRB CDR3 length in all four CD4+ subsets. Shorter templates might have been favored by PCR, but patient and control samples were amplified and corrected together, so both groups would have been affected equally by any skew.

V loses 6 bases of germline sequence and J loses 9 bases, and the interval between the two ends is 23 bases. The CDR3 starts with the cysteine, ends with the phenylalanine, and has 15 residues. Only CDR3 DNA remains: 45 bases, in frame from the first base. CDR1 MNHEY and CDR2 SVGAGI are derived from the germline V gene. All of the isolated RNA was reverse transcribed with the High Capacity cDNA Reverse Transcription Kit, so expressed TCRB transcripts were sequenced. Naive, central memory and regulatory T cell samples underwent deep immunoSEQ sequencing, averaging roughly 3.5 million total reads per sample. Sorted cells were lysed in RLT buffer and RNA was extracted with DNase-treated RNeasy Micro or Mini kits, depending on cell number. To prevent cross-contamination, each cell subset was processed individually, whereas patient and healthy donor samples were processed jointly. TCRB sequences were amplified from cDNA with the immunoSEQ multiplex PCR, producing 87-bp fragments spanning the CDR3 region. Sequencing of the amplicons was performed on the Illumina HiSeq platform. The paper's data handling went like this. PCR bias was computationally corrected using synthetic template baselines, reads within Hamming distance 2 were collapsed, and singletons that could not be merged were discarded. By aligning reads against IMGT, V, D and J genes, CDR3 length, and insertions or deletions at six rearrangement sites were assigned. Within each subset, clonotype counts were normalized to the number of sorted cells before true diversity and Gini coefficients were calculated with the tcR R package. The overlap coefficient, calculated on TCRB nucleotide sequences, was used to quantify repertoire sharing. As a proxy for the pre-selection repertoire, out-of-frame TCRB sequences from naive cells were analyzed. TCRdb carries this immuneACCESS record with in-frame sequences only. Its versions omit some clonotypes, under half of them owing to an unresolved V gene in the studies checked, with the rest unexplained. That table furnishes V, J and clone size, whereas the DNA furnished D and trimming. The sample profile shows hundreds of thousands of clones; around an eighth of them were found once. 0.03% to 0.04% of the sample belongs to the ten largest clones.

The source of this sequence is a man aged 18-30 years with type 1 diabetes. The V and J genes are TRBV6-5 and TRBJ2-5, and possibly TRBD2, on 6 matching bases. Specimen: naive CD4+ T cells from blood. The sample's cell subset or site label is to be understood as: true naive CD4+ T cells. This receptor carries the CDR3 CASSTTERVKGSQYF. The DNA is as follows: TGTGCCAGCAGCACCACCGAGCGGGTGAAGGGGTCCCAGTACTTC.